These 9 T cell receptor beta chains share one sample of origin, sequenced in a study of blood T cells in healthy people across ages. The authors ran a second PCR of about 6 to 11 cycles using a sample-barcoded 5' primer and a J-beta primer mix. From the 5' RACE reads, TCRdb called clonotypes with MiXCR, one entry per CDR3 protein. The table records 650,000 to 900,000 distinct CDR3 sequences, around 68% of them present only once. Sequenced sample: blood. These receptors were collected from a young man in good health.

The rearrangement links TRBV27 to TRBJ2-7, with 7 positions matching TRBD1. Germline V gene lookup returns CDR1 MNHEY and CDR2 SMNVEV (reference sequence). The trim removed 0 bases at V and 2 bases at J, leaving 7 bases unmatched. The CDR3 totals 16 residues. The CDR3 coding sequence is TGTGCCAGCAGTTTATCCCAGGGACAGAGACCCTACGAGCAGTACTTC. This encodes CASSLSQGQRPYEQYF.

V and J are TRBV7-6 and TRBJ2-1; 13 nucleotides match TRBD2. Germline lookup yields CDR1 SGHVS and CDR2 FNYEAQ. V lost 1 base and J lost 0; bases outside the gene matches: 3. This CDR3 spans 18 amino acids. This chain's CDR3 is CASSLETSGGSSYNEQFF. The CDR3 nucleotides read TGTGCCAGCAGCTTAGAGACTAGCGGGGGGAGCTCCTACAATGAGCAGTTCTTC. Complete variable domain (other parts from reference TRBV7-6 and TRBJ2-1): GAGVSQSPRYKVTKRGQDVALRCDPISGHVSLYWYRQALGQGPEFLTYFNYEAQQDKSGLPNDRFSAERPEGSISTLTIQRTEQRDSAMYRCASSLETSGGSSYNEQFFGPGTRLTVL.

This rearrangement joins TRBV4-2 to TRBJ1-6; TRBD1 might be the D (5 bases). V was shortened by 0 bases and J by 10 bases, with 16 bases between the two germline ends. The CDR3 is made up of 16 amino acids. Germline lookup yields CDR1 LGHNA and CDR2 YNFKEQ. CDR3 nucleotide sequence: TGTGCCAGCAGCCAAGATCGGGACTTTCGAACCTCACCCCTCCACTTT. It yields the protein CASSQDRDFRTSPLHF.

The rearrangement uses TRBV6-2 or TRBV6-3 and TRBJ2-4; D is unresolved. The CDR3 sequence is 14 residues long. The V end was cut by 0 bases, the J end by 15 bases, with 18 bases between. CDR1 is MNHEY, CDR2 SVGEGT, per germline. CDR3 DNA: TGTGCCAGCAGTTACTCGGAAGGGCACAGTGGTCGGTACTTC. Translation gives CASSYSEGHSGRYF.

This clonotype was seen many times. The V call is TRBV12-3 or TRBV12-4, the J call TRBJ2-3; a weak D match, TRBD1 (5 bases). Trimming removed 3 bases from V and 4 bases from J, with 8 bases in between. The CDR3 is made up of 13 amino acids. The CDR3 DNA reads as TGTGCCAGCAGTTTTCAAGGGGCAGATACGCAGTATTTT. This codes for CASSFQGADTQYF.

The chain joins TRBV7-3 to TRBJ1-1; 9 positions agree with TRBD1. V trimming: 5 bases; J trimming: 4 bases; junction bases outside the gene matches: 14. CDR1 SGHTA and CDR2 FQGTGA come from the germline V gene. The CDR3 sequence is 17 residues long. CDR3 region: CASSRVGLDRGFTEAFF. In nucleotides, the CDR3 is TGTGCCAGCAGCCGGGTTGGGCTGGACAGGGGATTCACTGAAGCTTTCTTT.

The chain joins TRBV7-2 to TRBJ2-1, with a possible D match to TRBD1 (6 bases). The germline V gene encodes CDR1 SGHTA and CDR2 FQGNSA. V was trimmed by 2 bases and J by 9 bases, leaving 17 bases between them. The CDR3 is made up of 15 amino acids. CDR3 loop: CASSLQGRRTVEQFF. Written as DNA, the CDR3 is TGTGCCAGCAGCTTACAGGGTAGGAGGACAGTTGAGCAGTTCTTC. The whole variable domain, filled in from reference TRBV7-2 and TRBJ2-1, reads GAGVSQSPSNKVTEKGKDVELRCDPISGHTALYWYRQSLGQGLEFLIYFQGNSAPDKSGLPSDRFSAERTGGSVSTLTIQRTQQEDSAVYLCASSLQGRRTVEQFFGPGTRLTVL.

The chain links TRBV24-1 to TRBJ2-1, with 12 bases lining up with TRBD2. Looked up from germline, CDR1 is KGHDR and CDR2 is SFDVKD. The V gene end was trimmed by 3 bases and the J gene end by 10 bases; junction bases not matched to a gene: 9. This CDR3 comprises 16 residues. The CDR3 region is CATSDPLAGGMSEQFF. DNA of the CDR3: TGTGCCACCAGTGATCCTCTAGCGGGGGGGATGTCGGAGCAGTTCTTC.

The chain joins TRBV20-1 to TRBJ1-6; D unclear. Per germline, CDR1 DFQATT and CDR2 SNEGSKA (reference sequence). The CDR3 consists of 12 residues. The V end lost 1 base, the J end lost 5 bases, and 3 bases lay between the germline ends. CDR3 sequence (DNA): TGCAGTGCTAGAGGACATAATTCACCCCTCCACTTT. The encoded protein is CSARGHNSPLHF.